This passage covers 3 T cell receptor beta chains from one sample sequenced in a study of T cell changes during pregnancy in multiple sclerosis. Using immunoSEQ multiplex PCR, the repertoire was profiled, and TCRdb retains in-frame clones only, with some absent. The sample lists tens of thousands of clones, approximately 94% occurring once. Sequencing used CD4+ T cells from peripheral blood mononuclear cells, obtained in the second trimester of pregnancy. The source of these receptors is a female donor with multiple sclerosis, enrolled in a pregnancy study.

The V and J genes are TRBV25-1 and TRBJ2-7; D perhaps matches TRBD1 (6 bases). V dropped 3 bases and J dropped 0 bases, with 9 bases sitting between them. The CDR3 is 14 amino acids. In germline, CDR1 is MGHDK, CDR2 SYGVNS. CDR3 DNA sequence: TGTGCCAGCAGTGAGCAGGGGAGCTCCTACGAGCAGTACTTC. It codes for CASSEQGSSYEQYF.

This rearrangement joins TRBV7-8 to TRBJ2-1; 15 bases are a match to TRBD2. This CDR3 contains 16 residues. The V gene end was trimmed by 4 bases and the J gene end by 7 bases; junction bases not matched to a gene: 5. Germline V gene lookup returns CDR1 SGHVS and CDR2 FQNEAQ. CDR3: CASSSAGTSGRNEQFF. The CDR3 DNA follows: TGTGCCAGCAGCTCTGCCGGGACTAGCGGGAGGAATGAGCAGTTCTTC.

The table lists this clone with a count of one. The gene calls are TRBV6-1 and TRBJ1-5; 11 bases align to TRBD1. CDR1 and CDR2 from the germline V gene are MNHNS and SASEGT. With 6 bases clipped from V and 3 bases from J, the junction kept 4 bases outside the gene matches. The CDR3 has 15 residues. The CDR3 spells CASRYGQGANQPQHF. The DNA of the CDR3 is TGTGCCAGCAGATACGGACAGGGGGCCAATCAGCCCCAGCATTTT.